The 25 T cell receptor beta chains listed next were all sequenced from one sample in a study of blood T cell repertoires in COVID-19. TCRdb's copy holds only in-frame clones and misses some; the assay was immunoSEQ multiplex PCR. The sample lists 300,000 or so clones, about 90% occurring once. Sequencing input: peripheral blood. The receptors were sampled from a woman aged 40 to 50 who had recovered from COVID-19.

The chain is built from TRBV21-1 and TRBJ1-6; TRBD1, the table's D call, lacks a check against the DNA. TRBV21-1 is termed a pseudogene. The CDR3 consists of 14 residues. The DNA of the CDR3 is TGTGCCAGCAGCAAAGACAGGGAGAATTCACCCCTCCACTTT. Translating gives CASSKDRENSPLHF.

V usage is TRBV5-1 and J usage is TRBJ2-7, with D possibly TRBD1 on 6 matching bases. The CDR3 is made up of 14 amino acids. Germline V CDR1 and CDR2: SGHRS, YFSETQ. Trimming shortened V by 4 bases and J by 5 bases, and 16 bases separated the two germline ends. This CDR3 reads CASSRIQGNHEQYF. Written as DNA, the CDR3 is TGCGCCAGCAGCCGCATACAGGGTAATCACGAGCAGTACTTC.

The chain links TRBV27 to TRBJ1-2; 10 bases map to TRBD1. The V segment lost 6 bases and the J segment 5 bases; nucleotides outside the gene matches: 12. The length of the CDR3 is 16 residues. Looked up from germline, CDR1 is MNHEY and CDR2 is SMNVEV (reference sequence). This chain's CDR3 is CASSQIGQGVFYGYTF. DNA for the CDR3: TGTGCCAGCAGCCAAATAGGACAGGGGGTGTTTTATGGCTACACCTTC.

The chain carries TRBV11-2 and TRBJ2-7; D unresolved. The germline V gene has CDR1 SGHAT and CDR2 FQNNGV. Between the trimmed V and J ends, which lost 5 bases and 0 bases, there was a span of 11 bases. The CDR3 runs to 14 residues. The CDR3 spells CASSHASSSYEQYF. In nucleotides, the CDR3 is TGTGCCAGCAGCCATGCGAGTAGCTCCTACGAGCAGTACTTC.

The chain recombines TRBV5-4 with TRBJ2-3; no clear D gene. The CDR3 has 13 amino acids. CDR1 SGHNT and CDR2 YYREEE come from the germline V gene (reference sequence). V was clipped by 2 bases and J by 2 bases, with 6 bases between them. The CDR3 region is CASSLDTTDTQYF. CDR3 nucleotides: TGTGCCAGCAGCTTAGACACCACAGATACGCAGTATTTT.

This rearrangement joins TRBV2 to TRBJ2-1; 7 bases agree with TRBD2. V dropped 6 bases and J dropped 9; count of bases not matched to a gene: 14. CDR1 and CDR2 from the germline V gene are SNHLY and FYNNEI. This CDR3 is built from 15 residues. The CDR3 DNA reads TGTGCCAGCAGCACCGGGACTAATTTTGTAGGTGAGCAGTTCTTC. This sequence encodes CASSTGTNFVGEQFF.

V gene TRBV5-1 combines with J gene TRBJ2-3; D perhaps matches TRBD1 (6 bases). Trimming left V 0 bases short and J 3 bases short, with 14 bases between. This CDR3 comprises 16 residues. CDR1 and CDR2 from the germline V gene are SGHRS and YFSETQ. CDR3 bases: TGCGCCAGCAGCTTGGGGGACACGGTGGGTACAGATACGCAGTATTTT. Amino acids: CASSLGDTVGTDTQYF.

The chain recombines TRBV7-2 with TRBJ2-1; 7 bases fit TRBD1. Unmatched junction bases numbered 4, after V lost 0 bases and J lost 2 bases. CDR3 length: 16 amino acids. Germline values: CDR1 SGHTA, CDR2 FQGNSA. The CDR3 DNA sequence: TGTGCCAGCAGCTTAGCGTGGGGGACAGCCTACAATGAGCAGTTCTTC. It codes for CASSLAWGTAYNEQFF.

The J gene is TRBJ2-7, the V gene TRBV7-2; D may be TRBD1 (6 bases). Germline V gene sequence: CDR1 SGHTA, CDR2 FQGNSA. Trimming took off 1 base at V and 3 bases at J, with 13 bases between the two ends. The CDR3 extends over 15 amino acids. The CDR3 bases are TGTGCCAGCAGCTTAGGAGGGGACAACAACTACGAGCAGTACTTC. Translated: CASSLGGDNNYEQYF. Complete variable domain (other parts from reference TRBV7-2 and TRBJ2-7): GAGVSQSPSNKVTEKGKDVELRCDPISGHTALYWYRQSLGQGLEFLIYFQGNSAPDKSGLPSDRFSAERTGGSVSTLTIQRTQQEDSAVYLCASSLGGDNNYEQYFGPGTRLTVT.

The chain uses TRBV2 and TRBJ1-2; D ambiguous. Germline CDR1 is SNHLY and CDR2 is FYNNEI. The CDR3 covers 15 residues. V shed 1 base and J shed 3 bases, with 12 bases lying between them. The CDR3 nucleotides are TGTGCCAGCAGTGAAGGTCCGGCGGACTACTATGGCTACACCTTC. Encoded protein: CASSEGPADYYGYTF.

Here the CDR3 reads CASSLTGGANEKLFF. CDR3 sequence (DNA): TGTGCCAGCAGCTTAACAGGCGGGGCTAATGAAAAACTGTTTTTT. The gene calls are TRBV7-3 and TRBJ1-4; unclear D gene. Deletions cut 0 bases from V and 3 bases from J, with 8 bases between. CDR1 is SGHTA, CDR2 FQGTGA, per germline. This CDR3 spans 15 amino acids.

Only a few counts were recorded for this clone. The chain has TRBV7-8 and TRBJ1-2; tentatively, D is TRBD1 (5 bases). The CDR3 has 13 amino acids. Deletions cut 8 bases from V and 5 bases from J, with 15 bases between. Germline loops: CDR1 SGHVS, CDR2 FQNEAQ. DNA of the CDR3: TGTGCCAGCGGGATCGGGGGACTTTATGGCTACACCTTC. Protein sequence: CASGIGGLYGYTF. The whole variable domain, filled in from reference TRBV7-8 and TRBJ1-2, reads GAGVSQSPRYKVAKRGQDVALRCDPISGHVSLFWYQQALGQGPEFLTYFQNEAQLDKSGLPSDRFFAERPEGSVSTLKIQRTQQEDSAVYLCASGIGGLYGYTFGSGTRLTVV.

The genes are TRBV6-5 and TRBJ2-2; perhaps TRBD2 as D (6 bases). The V gene lost 4 bases and the J gene lost 0 bases, with 6 bases spanning the gap. The CDR3 loop spans 14 amino acids. Germline V gives CDR1 MNHEY, CDR2 SVGAGI. The CDR3 is CASSSGANTGELFF. In DNA form, the CDR3 reads TGTGCCAGCAGTTCGGGGGCGAACACCGGGGAGCTGTTTTTT.

The rearrangement links TRBV29-1 to TRBJ1-1; D not resolved. The V end was cut by 1 base, the J end by 5 bases, with 11 bases between. Germline CDR1 is SQVTM and CDR2 is ANQGSEA. The length of the CDR3 is 13 residues. DNA of the CDR3: TGCAGCGTTGAAGCGGGTCTCCGGACTGAAGCTTTCTTT. Encoded protein: CSVEAGLRTEAFF. Full variable domain (rest looked up from reference TRBV29-1 and TRBJ1-1): SAVISQKPSRDICQRGTSLTIQCQVDSQVTMMFWYRQQPGQSLTLIATANQGSEATYESGFVIDKFPISRPNLTFSTLTVSNMSPEDSSIYLCSVEAGLRTEAFFGQGTRLTVV.

The chain joins TRBV5-5 to TRBJ1-2; perhaps TRBD1 as D (5 bases). Germline CDR1 SGHKS, CDR2 YYEKEE (reference sequence). The CDR3 sequence is 13 residues long. V was pared by 3 bases and J by 3 bases, with 9 bases between. The CDR3 region is CASSWGRDYGYTF. The DNA for the CDR3 is TGTGCCAGCAGCTGGGGGAGGGACTATGGCTACACCTTC.

The table lists this clone with a count of one. CDR3 coding DNA: TGTGCCAGCAGTTACCCGGGACAGGGGGCCCCAGGGAGGCAGTACTTC. This codes for CASSYPGQGAPGRQYF. The chain combines TRBV6-2 or TRBV6-3 with TRBJ2-7, with TRBD1 matching 12 bases. Trimming cost V 2 bases and J 9 bases; bases outside gene matches: 11. The CDR3 runs to 16 residues. Germline lookup yields CDR1 MNHEY and CDR2 SVGEGT.

This chain links TRBV5-6 with TRBJ1-4; the D is unclear. V gave up 0 bases and J gave up 6 bases, with 12 bases separating them. The CDR3 sequence is 15 residues long. In germline, CDR1 is SGHDT, CDR2 YYEEEE. In DNA, the CDR3 is TGTGCCAGCAGCTTGGCTTCCGGGTGGGATGAAAAACTGTTTTTT. Protein product: CASSLASGWDEKLFF.

The V and J genes are TRBV19 and TRBJ1-2; TRBD1 might be the D (5 bases). Germline V gives CDR1 LNHDA, CDR2 SQIVND (reference sequence). This CDR3 is 14 amino acids long. V gave up 4 bases and J gave up 7 bases, with 16 bases separating them. CDR3 loop: CASSTRGDRRGYTF. In nucleotides, the CDR3 is TGTGCCAGTAGTACCCGAGGCGACAGACGTGGCTACACCTTC. The full variable domain, in which reference TRBV19 and TRBJ1-2 provide the parts outside the CDR3, is DGGITQSPKYLFRKEGQNVTLSCEQNLNHDAMYWYRQDPGQGLRLIYYSQIVNDFQKGDIAEGYSVSREKKESFPLTVTSAQKNPTAFYLCASSTRGDRRGYTFGSGTRLTVV.

The gene calls are TRBV3-1 (or the pseudogene TRBV3-2) and TRBJ2-7; TRBD2 might be the D (5 bases). CDR1 is LGHDT and CDR2 is YNNKEL in the germline V gene (reference sequence). Trimming pared 4 bases from V and 6 bases from J, leaving 16 bases between. This CDR3 spans 14 amino acids. This CDR3 reads CASSLLPRGAEQYF. The CDR3, as DNA: TGTGCCAGCAGCCTCCTCCCCCGGGGAGCCGAGCAGTACTTC.

The chain carries TRBV6-5 and TRBJ2-7; D gene uncertain. Trimming removed 0 bases at V and 8 bases at J, with 14 bases between. Per the germline V gene, CDR1 is MNHEY and CDR2 is SVGAGI. The CDR3 covers 14 residues. This CDR3 reads CASSYSVPEQKQYF. In DNA, the CDR3 is TGTGCCAGCAGTTACTCGGTGCCGGAACAGAAGCAGTACTTC.

The genes are TRBV6-5 and TRBJ1-5; D unresolved. V was cut by 2 bases and J by 5 bases, with 10 bases left in between. The CDR3 extends over 14 amino acids. The germline V gene encodes CDR1 MNHEY and CDR2 SVGAGI. The CDR3 nucleotides are TGTGCCAGCAGTTACACTGAATCCGATCAGCCCCAGCATTTT. This gives the protein CASSYTESDQPQHF.

This clone occurred once. This rearrangement joins TRBV5-5 to TRBJ1-1; D is possibly TRBD1 (6 bases). The V end was cut by 0 bases, the J end by 1 base, with 10 bases between. Germline V gene data show CDR1 as SGHKS and CDR2 as YYEKEE (reference sequence). The CDR3 length is 15 residues. CDR3 in DNA: TGTGCCAGCAGCTTGGCCCAGGGGACGAACACTGAAGCTTTCTTT. It translates to CASSLAQGTNTEAFF.

CDR3 DNA sequence: TGTGCCTGGAAACAGGGGGCATCTAATGAAAAACTGTTTTTT. Amino acid sequence: CAWKQGASNEKLFF. V and J are TRBV30 and TRBJ1-4; TRBD1 matches 9 bases. Germline V gives CDR1 GTSNPN, CDR2 SVGIG (reference sequence). The CDR3 consists of 14 residues. The V gene end was trimmed by 4 bases and the J gene end by 3 bases; junction bases not matched to a gene: 3.

The chain employs TRBV4-1 and TRBJ2-5, with 8 bases matching TRBD1. The germline V gene has CDR1 MGHRA and CDR2 YSYEKL. The CDR3 spans 14 residues. Germline trimming cut 5 bases from V and 2 bases from J; bases unmatched to any gene: 4. CDR3 sequence (DNA): TGCGCCAGCAGCGTCCGACAGGGGCAAGAGACCCAGTACTTC. Residues: CASSVRQGQETQYF.

This rearrangement joins TRBV21-1 to TRBJ1-4. TRBV21-1 is given as a pseudogene. CDR3 length equals 16 residues. CDR3 in amino acids: CASSVLPGTAGEKLFF. DNA of the CDR3: TGTGCCAGCAGCGTTCTTCCGGGAACTGCGGGTGAAAAACTGTTTTTT.